The clone carrying this T cell receptor (beta chain) came up a few times. Its antigen is unknown. The data originate from a study of T cells in Graves' hyperthyroidism and ophthalmopathy. Study outcomes and limitations: Ophthalmopathy was model-predicted a median around seven months pre-onset.

Amplified TCR beta CDR3 regions derived from RNA transcripts. TCR CDR3 underwent first-round RT-PCR with the HTBI primer set. TCRdb re-called the multiplex PCR reads with MiXCR, one entry per CDR3 protein. The sample yields 550,000 to 700,000 distinct CDR3 sequences, under 60% seen once. Diagnosis relied on clinical symptoms, serum thyroxine and TRAb, thyroid ultrasound and orbital computed tomography. Sequenced input: peripheral blood or thyroid tissue (not recorded which). This receptor was identified in an adult woman with Graves' disease, either hyperthyroidism or ophthalmopathy (not recorded which).

CDR3 residues: CASRDRGRGAFF. In nucleotides, the CDR3 is TGTGCCAGCAGGGACAGGGGACGGGGAGCTTTCTTT. The chain recombines TRBV28 with TRBJ1-1; 9 positions agree with TRBD1. This CDR3 is built from 12 residues. Germline values: CDR1 MDHEN, CDR2 SYDVKM. The V and J ends lost 6 bases and 10 bases, in that order; junction bases with no gene match: 6.